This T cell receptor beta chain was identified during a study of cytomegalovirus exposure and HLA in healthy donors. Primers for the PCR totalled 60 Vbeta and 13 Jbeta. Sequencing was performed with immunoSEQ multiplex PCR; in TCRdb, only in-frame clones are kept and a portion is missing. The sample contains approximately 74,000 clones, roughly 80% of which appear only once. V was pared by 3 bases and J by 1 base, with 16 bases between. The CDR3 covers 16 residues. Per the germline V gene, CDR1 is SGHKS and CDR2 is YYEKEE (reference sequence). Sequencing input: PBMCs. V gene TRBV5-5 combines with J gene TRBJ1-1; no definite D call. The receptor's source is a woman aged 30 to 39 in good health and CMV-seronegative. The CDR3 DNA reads TGTGCCAGCAGCTATGTGGCGGAGATTCAGAACACTGAAGCTTTCTTT. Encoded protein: CASSYVAEIQNTEAFF.